These 14 T cell receptor beta chains were all obtained from the same sample, sequenced in a study of a mutant IDH1 vaccine in newly diagnosed glioma. Method: immunoSEQ multiplex PCR; TCRdb's copy keeps in-frame clones and lacks some. The table has tens of thousands of clones, 80% to 90% seen once. Their antigen targets remain unknown. The time point here: week 35, safety follow-up. What each vaccine dose contained was 300 ug of mutant IDH1 20-mer peptide, accompanied by topical imiquimod. Material: PBMCs, obtained from a glioma patient whose treatment included an IDH1 peptide vaccine. The receptors here all came from a man aged 40-49 years with glioma.

The rearrangement joins TRBV27 to TRBJ2-1, with 9 bases that match TRBD2. The CDR3 is made up of 13 amino acids. The V gene's germline CDR1 is MNHEY and CDR2 SMNVEV (reference sequence). The J segment lost 8 bases and the V segment lost 3 bases, leaving 2 bases of the junction unmatched. The CDR3 region has the DNA TGTGCCAGCAGTTTGGGCGGGAGGGATGAGCAGTTCTTC. Residues: CASSLGGRDEQFF.

This chain joins TRBV29-1 and TRBJ2-7, with D uncertain. The CDR3 length is 11 residues. Germline V lookup: CDR1 SQVTM, CDR2 ANQGSEA. V lost 5 bases and J lost 9, with 14 bases in between. CDR3 amino acids: CSVLDGRRQYV. CDR3 sequence (DNA): TGCAGCGTTCTGGACGGCCGAAGGCAGTACGTC.

V gene TRBV5-6 combines with J gene TRBJ1-1; perhaps TRBD1 as D (5 bases). This CDR3 comprises 17 residues. The germline V and J ends were trimmed by 1 base and 0 bases, with 16 bases remaining between them. Germline CDR1 is SGHDT and CDR2 is YYEEEE. The CDR3 sequence is CASSLLQGEGLNTEAFF. CDR3 in DNA: TGTGCCAGCAGCTTGCTCCAGGGAGAAGGGCTGAACACTGAAGCTTTCTTT.

The chain combines TRBV6-6 with TRBJ1-2, with unresolved D. V lost 7 bases and J 7 bases, leaving 16 bases between the germline ends. Germline CDR1 and CDR2: MNHNY and SVGAGI (reference sequence). This CDR3 is 13 amino acids long. The DNA for the CDR3 is TGTGCCAGCACCGACGCCGGGCCGGGTGGCTACACCTTC. Translated: CASTDAGPGGYTF.

This chain uses TRBV27 with TRBJ2-7, with D perhaps matching TRBD1 or TRBD2 (5 bases each). Germline CDR1 reads MNHEY; CDR2 reads SMNVEV (reference sequence). The CDR3 spans 14 residues. V lost 8 bases to trimming and J lost 3 bases, with 17 bases between them. The CDR3, as DNA: TGTGCCAGCCCACCACGGGACGGTTTCTACGAGCAGTACTTC. It specifies CASPPRDGFYEQYF.

This rearrangement joins TRBV28 to TRBJ2-3; the D is unclear. Germline CDR1 MDHEN, CDR2 SYDVKM. This CDR3 spans 12 amino acids. Trimming left V 7 bases short and J 2 bases short, with 7 bases between. The CDR3 DNA reads TGTGCCAGCAACATGGACACAGATACGCAGTATTTT. Amino acid sequence: CASNMDTDTQYF.

This clone has only a few counts. This chain links TRBV5-1 with TRBJ1-2, with a possible D match to TRBD1 (6 bases). The CDR3 covers 15 residues. Trimming pared 4 bases from V and 2 bases from J, leaving 15 bases between. In germline, CDR1 is SGHRS, CDR2 YFSETQ. The DNA of the CDR3 is TGCGCCAGCAGCCTGGGGGCGGCAGGGAACTATGGCTACACCTTC. Encoded protein: CASSLGAAGNYGYTF.

The J gene is TRBJ2-1, the V gene TRBV4-1, with 12 bases lining up with TRBD2. Trimming at V came to 4 bases and at J to 5 bases, leaving 9 bases not matched to a gene. The CDR3 spans 17 residues. The V gene's germline CDR1 is MGHRA and CDR2 YSYEKL. CDR3 amino acids: CASSPRLAGDRDNEQFF. The CDR3 region has the DNA TGCGCCAGCAGCCCCAGACTAGCGGGGGACCGGGACAATGAGCAGTTCTTC.

This clone appeared a single time. CDR3 in DNA: TGTGCCAGCAGCTCTTCGGCGGGAGCGGAGACCCAGTACTTC. Its translation: CASSSSAGAETQYF. This chain joins TRBV11-1 and TRBJ2-5, with 7 bases fitting TRBD2. CDR1 and CDR2 (germline): SGHAT, FQDESV (reference sequence). V shed 4 bases, J shed 5 bases, and the junction held 7 bases outside the gene matches. The length of the CDR3 is 14 residues.

The chain carries TRBV6-6 and TRBJ1-4, with 7 bases lining up with TRBD1. The V segment lost 7 bases and the J segment 5 bases; nucleotides outside the gene matches: 13. CDR1 is MNHNY and CDR2 is SVGAGI in the germline V gene (reference sequence). This CDR3 has 16 residues. The CDR3 protein is CASTPLPGQKNEKLFF. The CDR3 bases are TGTGCCAGCACCCCTCTACCGGGACAGAAGAATGAAAAACTGTTTTTT.

The chain employs TRBV6-1 and TRBJ1-1; D is unresolved. The CDR3 contains 12 residues. Per germline, CDR1 MNHNS and CDR2 SASEGT. V lost 8 bases and J 0 bases, leaving 7 bases between the germline ends. This CDR3 is CASQPLNTEAFF. DNA of the CDR3: TGTGCCAGCCAACCCTTGAACACTGAAGCTTTCTTT.

The V call is TRBV5-6, the J call TRBJ1-4, with D hard to call. The CDR3 loop spans 18 amino acids. The ends were cut back, 1 base at V and 2 bases at J, with 18 bases in the middle. Germline V gene sequence: CDR1 SGHDT, CDR2 YYEEEE. DNA of the CDR3: TGTGCCAGCAGCTTGTATTCATATGAACTTGAGACTAATGAAAAACTGTTTTTT. Protein: CASSLYSYELETNEKLFF.

This clone was observed a single time. The chain links TRBV5-4 to TRBJ2-1, with 12 bases matching TRBD2. The CDR3 is made up of 16 amino acids. The junction had 8 bases not matched to a gene; V was cut back by 4 bases and J by 6 bases. Germline V CDR1 and CDR2: SGHNT, YYREEE (reference sequence). The CDR3 DNA is TGTGCCAGCAGCCTGGTCAGGACTAGCGGGACCAATGAGCAGTTCTTC. It is translated as CASSLVRTSGTNEQFF.

The chain has TRBV6-5 and TRBJ2-1; TRBD1 matches 10 bases. Per the germline V gene, CDR1 is MNHEY and CDR2 is SVGAGI. The CDR3 spans 15 residues. The junction had 10 bases not matched to a gene; V was cut back by 4 bases and J by 10 bases. This CDR3 reads CASSSPGTGVGEQFF. DNA of the CDR3: TGTGCCAGCAGTTCTCCGGGGACAGGGGTGGGGGAGCAGTTCTTC.